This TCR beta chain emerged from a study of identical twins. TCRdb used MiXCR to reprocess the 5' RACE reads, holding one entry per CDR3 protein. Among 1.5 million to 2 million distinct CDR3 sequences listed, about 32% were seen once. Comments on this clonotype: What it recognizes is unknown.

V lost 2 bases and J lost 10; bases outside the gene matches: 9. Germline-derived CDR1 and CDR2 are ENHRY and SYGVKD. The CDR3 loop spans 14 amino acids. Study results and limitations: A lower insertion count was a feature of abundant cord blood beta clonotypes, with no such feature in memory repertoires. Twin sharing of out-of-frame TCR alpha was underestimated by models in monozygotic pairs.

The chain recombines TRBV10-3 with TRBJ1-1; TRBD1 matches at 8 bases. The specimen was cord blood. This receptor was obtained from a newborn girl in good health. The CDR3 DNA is TGTGCCATCAGTGAGCCAGGGGGCGGGCTTGTAGCTTTCTTT. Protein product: CAISEPGGGLVAFF.